This TCR beta chain is from a study of blood T cell repertoires in COVID-19. In the study's own analysis: Estimation of nucleated cell counts was performed using reference gene primer amplification. Clones were sequenced by immunoSEQ multiplex PCR, and TCRdb holds only the in-frame ones, with some missing. V and J calls and clone size are copied from that table; D and trimming were computed from the DNA. The repertoire consists of some 70,000 clones, with around 86% occurring once and the leading ten covering about 6.6%. The source is a man aged 45-60 years with active COVID-19. Source material: peripheral blood.

The CDR3 protein is CASRPGLAGPTDTQYF. DNA of the CDR3: TGTGCCAGCAGGCCAGGACTAGCGGGACCCACAGATACGCAGTATTTT. The J gene is TRBJ2-3, the V gene TRBV6-6; TRBD2 aligns across 12 bases. Germline trimming cut 6 bases from V and 2 bases from J; bases unmatched to any gene: 6. The CDR3 totals 16 residues. From germline, CDR1 is MNHNY and CDR2 SVGAGI (reference sequence).